The rows below give T cell receptor beta chains drawn from one sample of a study of shared T cell receptors in the human thymus. Generated by immunoSEQ multiplex PCR, the TCRdb table keeps only in-frame clones and is missing some. Of about 660,000 clones in the sample, 88% were seen once. The data also belong to a second study, concerning human thymus T cells.

Sequenced input: thymocytes. The receptors come from a boy in the first two years of life with a congenital heart defect. Both conserved end residues are part of each CDR3. The order of the fields is CDR3 protein, CDR3 DNA, J gene, V gene, clone size, D gene. A D gene is named only where the DNA matches it firmly. Clone size appears in some rows only: once, few, many, or a class for an expanded clone.

CDR3aa: CASSRVMEKLFF
CDR3nt: TGTGCCAGCAGCCGCGTTATGGAAAAACTGTTTTTT
j_gene: TRBJ1-4
v_gene: TRBV7-3
abundance: NA
d_gene: NA

CDR3aa: CASSMVSTGTNEKLFF
CDR3nt: TGTGCCAGTAGTATGGTGTCAACAGGGACTAATGAAAAACTGTTTTTT
j_gene: TRBJ1-4
v_gene: TRBV19
abundance: NA
d_gene: NA

CDR3aa: CASSKDGLSGNTIYF
CDR3nt: TGTGCCAGCAGCAAGGACGGACTATCTGGAAACACCATATATTTT
j_gene: TRBJ1-3
v_gene: TRBV5-4
abundance: NA
d_gene: NA

CDR3aa: CASSQDTKHPWGLNTEAFF
CDR3nt: TGTGCCAGCAGCCAAGATACAAAGCACCCTTGGGGCTTAAACACTGAAGCTTTCTTT
j_gene: TRBJ1-1
v_gene: TRBV14
abundance: NA
d_gene: NA

CDR3aa: CSVVPPGHLEGTDTQYF
CDR3nt: TGCAGCGTTGTTCCTCCGGGACACCTGGAGGGCACAGATACGCAGTATTTT
j_gene: TRBJ2-3
v_gene: TRBV29-1
abundance: NA
d_gene: NA

CDR3aa: CASSSVNPGLADYEQYF
CDR3nt: TGCGCCAGCAGCTCCGTTAATCCGGGACTAGCAGATTACGAGCAGTACTTC
j_gene: TRBJ2-7
v_gene: TRBV5-1
abundance: NA
d_gene: TRBD2

CDR3aa: CASSQDPGRVVEQYF
CDR3nt: TGTGCCAGCAGCCAAGATCCTGGCAGGGTGGTCGAGCAGTACTTC
j_gene: TRBJ2-7
v_gene: TRBV4-2
abundance: NA
d_gene: NA

CDR3aa: CAISSDRGYEQYF
CDR3nt: TGTGCCATCAGTTCGGACAGGGGCTACGAGCAGTACTTC
j_gene: TRBJ2-7
v_gene: TRBV10-3
abundance: NA
d_gene: TRBD1

CDR3aa: CASSPSAGGSNNEQFF
CDR3nt: TGTGCCAGCAGCCCATCAGCGGGAGGGTCGAACAATGAGCAGTTCTTC
j_gene: TRBJ2-1
v_gene: TRBV9
abundance: NA
d_gene: TRBD2

CDR3aa: CASSQSLAFPNTDTQYF
CDR3nt: TGTGCCAGCAGCCAATCTCTTGCGTTCCCGAACACAGATACGCAGTATTTT
j_gene: TRBJ2-3
v_gene: TRBV14
abundance: NA
d_gene: NA

CDR3aa: CATSTAGGQETQYF
CDR3nt: TGTGCCACCAGCACCGCAGGGGGGCAAGAGACCCAGTACTTC
j_gene: TRBJ2-5
v_gene: TRBV15
abundance: NA
d_gene: NA

CDR3aa: CASSPKQGRATQYF
CDR3nt: TGTGCCAGCAGCCCCAAGCAGGGGCGGGCTACGCAGTATTTT
j_gene: TRBJ2-3
v_gene: TRBV13
abundance: once
d_gene: NA

CDR3aa: CASSPGGTRRETQYF
CDR3nt: TGTGCCAGCAGCCCCGGAGGAACGCGGAGAGAGACCCAGTACTTC
j_gene: TRBJ2-5
v_gene: TRBV5-6
abundance: NA
d_gene: NA

CDR3aa: CASSPGNTAQKEQFF
CDR3nt: TGTGCCAGCAGCCCCGGGAACACAGCTCAGAAGGAGCAGTTCTTC
j_gene: TRBJ2-1
v_gene: TRBV7-3
abundance: NA
d_gene: NA

CDR3aa: CASRFEAGEHGEQFF
CDR3nt: TGTGCAAGTCGCTTCGAAGCAGGTGAACATGGTGAGCAGTTCTTC
j_gene: TRBJ2-1
v_gene: TRBV12-2
abundance: NA
d_gene: NA

CDR3aa: CASSGDRDLETQYF
CDR3nt: TGTGCCAGCAGCGGGGACAGGGATCTGGAGACCCAGTACTTC
j_gene: TRBJ2-5
v_gene: TRBV21-1
abundance: NA
d_gene: NA

CDR3aa: CASSPPRDRAGRNTEAFF
CDR3nt: TGTGCCAGCTCACCACCGAGGGACAGGGCGGGGCGGAACACTGAAGCTTTCTTT
j_gene: TRBJ1-1
v_gene: TRBV18
abundance: NA
d_gene: TRBD1

CDR3aa: CASSTLAGVTDTQYF
CDR3nt: TGTGCCAGCAGCACACTAGCGGGGGTCACAGATACGCAGTATTTT
j_gene: TRBJ2-3
v_gene: TRBV6-5
abundance: NA
d_gene: TRBD2

CDR3aa: CAWSVGRDNQPQHF
CDR3nt: TGTGCCTGGAGTGTGGGCAGGGACAATCAGCCCCAGCATTTT
j_gene: TRBJ1-5
v_gene: TRBV30
abundance: NA
d_gene: NA

CDR3aa: CASSLTCGTETQYF
CDR3nt: TGTGCCAGCAGCCTAACCTGCGGAACGGAGACCCAGTACTTC
j_gene: TRBJ2-5
v_gene: TRBV7-2
abundance: NA
d_gene: NA

CDR3aa: CSVAGQGWGSGNTIYF
CDR3nt: TGCAGCGTCGCCGGACAAGGGTGGGGCTCTGGAAACACCATATATTTT
j_gene: TRBJ1-3
v_gene: TRBV29-1
abundance: NA
d_gene: NA

CDR3aa: CASSPSGREGEQFTYNEQFF
CDR3nt: TGTGCCAGCAGTCCCTCGGGGCGGGAGGGCGAACAATTCACCTACAATGAGCAGTTCTTC
j_gene: TRBJ2-1
v_gene: TRBV28
abundance: NA
d_gene: TRBD2

CDR3aa: CASSPGRGIKF
CDR3nt: TGTGCCAGCAGCCCCGGACGCGGGATCAAGTTC
j_gene: TRBJ2-7
v_gene: TRBV5-5
abundance: NA
d_gene: NA

CDR3aa: CASSLKREGGETQYF
CDR3nt: TGCGCCAGCAGTCTTAAGCGGGAGGGTGGCGAGACCCAGTACTTC
j_gene: TRBJ2-5
v_gene: TRBV4-1
abundance: NA
d_gene: TRBD2

CDR3aa: CASTASGRAHNEQFF
CDR3nt: TGTGCCAGCACCGCTAGCGGGAGGGCTCACAATGAGCAGTTCTTC
j_gene: TRBJ2-1
v_gene: TRBV28
abundance: NA
d_gene: TRBD2

CDR3aa: CASLSGTSTDTQYF
CDR3nt: TGTGCCTCCCTTTCCGGGACTAGCACAGATACGCAGTATTTT
j_gene: TRBJ2-3
v_gene: TRBV30
abundance: NA
d_gene: NA

CDR3aa: CASMGTGVTGELFF
CDR3nt: TGTGCCAGCATGGGGACAGGGGTCACCGGGGAGCTGTTTTTT
j_gene: TRBJ2-2
v_gene: TRBV27
abundance: NA
d_gene: TRBD1

CDR3aa: CASSPRASGRYEQYF
CDR3nt: TGTGCCAGCAGTCCCCGGGCTAGCGGGAGGTACGAGCAGTACTTC
j_gene: TRBJ2-7
v_gene: TRBV28
abundance: NA
d_gene: TRBD2

CDR3aa: CASSFGGVSGANVLTF
CDR3nt: TGTGCCAGCAGCTTCGGGGGGGTCTCTGGGGCCAACGTCCTGACTTTC
j_gene: TRBJ2-6
v_gene: TRBV5-8
abundance: NA
d_gene: TRBD2

CDR3aa: CASSLSGGTDTQYF
CDR3nt: TGTGCCAGCAGCTTGTCGGGGGGGACAGATACGCAGTATTTT
j_gene: TRBJ2-3
v_gene: TRBV5-4
abundance: NA
d_gene: TRBD2

CDR3aa: CASSQDTKGRKDTQYF
CDR3nt: TGCGCCAGCAGCCAAGATACTAAGGGGCGCAAAGATACGCAGTATTTT
j_gene: TRBJ2-3
v_gene: TRBV4-1
abundance: NA
d_gene: NA

CDR3aa: CASSPRRGLAGEWTDTQYF
CDR3nt: TGTGCCAGCAGCCCTCGCAGAGGACTAGCGGGAGAGTGGACAGATACGCAGTATTTT
j_gene: TRBJ2-3
v_gene: TRBV9
abundance: NA
d_gene: TRBD2

CDR3aa: CASFTGQAYTEAFF
CDR3nt: TGTGCCAGTTTTACGGGACAGGCCTACACTGAAGCTTTCTTT
j_gene: TRBJ1-1
v_gene: TRBV27
abundance: NA
d_gene: TRBD1

CDR3aa: CASSPLLGQGSYEQYF
CDR3nt: TGTGCCAGCAGTCCCTTACTCGGACAGGGGTCCTACGAGCAGTACTTC
j_gene: TRBJ2-7
v_gene: TRBV27
abundance: once
d_gene: TRBD1

CDR3aa: CASSVGRQGVTEAFF
CDR3nt: TGTGCCAGCAGTGTCGGCCGACAGGGGGTCACTGAAGCTTTCTTT
j_gene: TRBJ1-1
v_gene: TRBV27
abundance: NA
d_gene: TRBD1

CDR3aa: CASSRGPGTEAFF
CDR3nt: TGTGCCAGCTCCAGGGGGCCGGGCACTGAAGCTTTCTTT
j_gene: TRBJ1-1
v_gene: TRBV19
abundance: NA
d_gene: TRBD1

CDR3aa: CASQGGEQYF
CDR3nt: TGTGCCAGCCAAGGAGGGGAGCAGTACTTC
j_gene: TRBJ2-7
v_gene: TRBV28
abundance: NA
d_gene: NA

CDR3aa: CATSRRQGGTGELFF
CDR3nt: TGTGCCACCAGCAGGAGACAGGGCGGCACCGGGGAGCTGTTTTTT
j_gene: TRBJ2-2
v_gene: TRBV15
abundance: NA
d_gene: TRBD1

CDR3aa: CASSEALLAGIDNEQFF
CDR3nt: TGTGCCAGCAGTGAAGCCTTACTAGCGGGAATCGACAATGAGCAGTTCTTC
j_gene: TRBJ2-1
v_gene: TRBV2
abundance: few
d_gene: TRBD2

CDR3aa: CASSPPGLAGDLGEQYF
CDR3nt: TGCGCCAGCTCCCCACCGGGACTAGCGGGGGATCTAGGGGAGCAGTACTTC
j_gene: TRBJ2-7
v_gene: TRBV10-2
abundance: NA
d_gene: TRBD2